This T cell receptor beta chain is drawn from a study of T cell responses to AZD1222 COVID-19 vaccine (dated by TCRdb to the early 2020s). The study in broad terms: AZD1222 recipients whose second dose came at about 4 weeks and those whose second dose came at about 12 weeks were combined into one group, since spike-specific TCR depth and breadth did not differ between the two schedules. Trial participants were enrolled into age subgroups of 18-55, 56-69 and 70-plus years, which contained 148, 28 and 57 TCR-sequenced participants, respectively. A total of 233 trial participants underwent TCR sequencing, of whom 200 to 220 had received two doses of AZD1222 and about 26 had received two doses of the MenACWY control vaccine. Results and caveats for the whole study, not just this receptor: After two AZD1222 doses, spike-specific TCR breadth and depth were significantly higher than at day 0 and than in MenACWY recipients. Reportedly, almost half of the unique spike-specific TCRs recognized epitopes lying outside the regions that are mutated in the B.1.351 and B.1.1.7 variants. No day 14 peak-response samples were available, so repertoires were characterized only after the peak T cell response. In the small 56-69-year group, the increase in depth fell short of significance, most likely because of low power. Most participants were white British and females outnumbered males, and the authors suggested that clonal diversity may have been underestimated. Conclusions about previously exposed vaccinees are limited, since just a handful of AZD1222 recipients were seropositive for SARS-CoV-2 at baseline. The whole spike protein was spanned by vaccine-associated CD4 TCRs, and dominant responses were seen in regions 160-218 and 743-854.

The CDR3 regions of human TCRbeta chains were analyzed by immunosequencing. The source study handled its data this way. Repertoire TCRs were matched against a reference library of SARS-CoV-2-specific TCRs generated with the MIRA antigen-specificity platform. Breadth was defined as the fraction of unique TCRs that were SARS-CoV-2-associated, and depth was defined as the fraction of total T cells that were SARS-CoV-2-associated. Using the MIRA data, each spike-specific TCR was assigned both to the spike region to which the TCR was reactive and to a CD4 or CD8 class. Log10-transformed breadth and depth values were compared by one-way ANOVA with Sidak's multiple comparisons tests. The clones in this table, taken by TCRdb from immuneACCESS, are in-frame only. Not every clone is retained; where verified, under half of the shortfall comes from an unresolved V gene, and the cause of the rest is unknown. From that table come the V and J calls and clone size; the DNA was used to work out D and trimming. Counted in this sample were 95,000 to 150,000 clones; around 94% of them appeared once. The ten largest make up around 1.8% of the sample.

The meaning of the sample's time point label: baseline before first vaccination. Vaccinee samples came from UK trials COV001 and COV002, including a single-blind randomized controlled phase 2/3 trial of AZD1222 (ChAdOx1 nCoV-19) in healthy adults. For TCRbeta chain sequencing, PBMC samples from trial participants were taken at day 0 and at day 28 after the second dose. On this clone: It lacks a known antigen. Base quality data are lacking; no much larger clone is found one base away.

Sample: peripheral blood, taken on day 0 of AZD1222 vaccination. The source of this sequence is an adult in good health.

The DNA sequence follows: TGCGCCAGCAGCCAAAGGTTGGCAGTCTATAATTCACCCCTCCACTTT. Translated, it reads CASSQRLAVYNSPLHF. Recombination linked TRBV4-3 to TRBJ1-6; no D segment can be confidently identified. Measured from the cysteine to the phenylalanine, the CDR3 is 16 residues long. CDR3 DNA is the only sequence kept; it has 48 bases, read in frame from the first base. The germline V gene specifies LGHNA as CDR1 and YSLEER as CDR2. The V end loses 2 bases and the J end loses 3 bases, and a stretch of 11 bases separates them.